This T cell receptor beta chain was retrieved from a study of blood T cells in healthy people across ages. For the study at large: About one barcoded beta molecule was captured per two T cells (by template switching).

Trimming took 4 bases from V and 7 from J; bases not matched to a gene: 15. The CDR3 runs 15 residues. Germline CDR1 and CDR2: DFQATT and SNEGSKA (reference sequence). Study findings and constraints: Compared with aged donors, long-lived donors showed fewer expanded clones, suggesting selection.

This clonotype was detected only once. The antigen is undetermined. A second 7 to 11 cycle PCR used barcoded and J-beta primers. Carrying 12 random nucleotides, a template-switch adaptor labeled each individual cDNA molecule. A single record per CDR3 protein comes from TCRdb applying MiXCR to the 5' RACE reads. The sample yields 700,000 to 950,000 distinct CDR3 sequences, about 42% seen once. The authors extracted at least 6 micrograms of total RNA per sample. The source material was blood. The rearrangement joins TRBV20-1 to TRBJ2-7, with 8 bases aligning to TRBD2. This sequence was found in a woman in her sixties or seventies in good health. The CDR3 reads CSANSDGRGGNEQYF. The CDR3 nucleotides are TGCAGTGCTAACTCTGACGGGAGGGGGGGCAATGAGCAGTACTTC.